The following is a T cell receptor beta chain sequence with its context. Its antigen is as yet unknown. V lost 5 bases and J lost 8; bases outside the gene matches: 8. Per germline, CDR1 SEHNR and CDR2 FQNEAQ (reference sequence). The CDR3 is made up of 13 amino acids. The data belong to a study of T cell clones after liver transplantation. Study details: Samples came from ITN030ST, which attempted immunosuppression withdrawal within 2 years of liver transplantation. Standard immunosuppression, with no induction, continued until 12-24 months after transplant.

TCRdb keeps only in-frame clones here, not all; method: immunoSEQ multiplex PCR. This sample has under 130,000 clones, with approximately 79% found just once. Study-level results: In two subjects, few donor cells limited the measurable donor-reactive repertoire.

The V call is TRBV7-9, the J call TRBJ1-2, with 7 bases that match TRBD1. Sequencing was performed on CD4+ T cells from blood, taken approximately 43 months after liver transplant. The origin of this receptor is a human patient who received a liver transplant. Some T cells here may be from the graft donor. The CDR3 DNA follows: TGTGCCAGCAGCCCGGAGGGGGCGGGCGGCTACACCTTC. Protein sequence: CASSPEGAGGYTF.